This T cell receptor (beta chain) was identified in a study of PD-1 blockade in mismatch repair-deficient tumors (dated by TCRdb to about 2017). With regard to the full study: Between late 2013 and late 2016, roughly 78 consecutive patients with approximately 12 mismatch repair-deficient cancer types, all previously treated and progressing, were enrolled in the trial. Deep sequencing of TCR CDR3 regions was used to track tumor-associated T cell clones in peripheral blood of patients responding to PD-1 blockade. Overall results and qualifications from the work: Tumor-resident clones, often undetectable in blood before treatment, expanded rapidly after pembrolizumab and then contracted, generally before radiologic responses.

This clone was detected a few times. Its antigen remains unidentified. Per-base qualities were not stored, and no clone one base away is much larger. Including the terminal cysteine and phenylalanine, the CDR3 comprises 13 residues. Only CDR3 DNA is held: 39 bases, read in frame from base 1. V has 5 bases trimmed and J has 5 bases trimmed; junction bases matching no gene number 4. The germline V gene (reference sequence) provides CDR1 LNHDA and CDR2 SQIVND. Mismatch repair deficiency in every enrolled patient was established by polymerase chain reaction or immunohistochemistry. TCR sequencing was performed for a few patients who responded to pembrolizumab therapy. Pembrolizumab PD-1 blockade was prospectively tested in advanced mismatch repair-deficient cancers, regardless of tissue of origin, in the phase II trial. Serial peripheral blood T cell samples were collected before and at multiple times after starting PD-1 blockade. Blood sampling times were reported as weeks after the first pembrolizumab dose.

Libraries came from the immunoSEQ multiplex PCR assay. Drawn from immuneACCESS, this table holds only the in-frame rearrangements with V and J called that TCRdb kept. Clones are partly lost; checked studies trace under half to an unresolved V gene and leave the rest unexplained. The table for this sample lists approximately 100,000 clones; 82% of them were counted only once. Roughly 6.3% of the sample belongs to the ten largest clones. This chain joins TRBV19 to TRBJ1-2; 8 central bases correspond to TRBD1. The sample in question was peripheral blood, obtained roughly eight months after starting pembrolizumab. The sequence was collected from an adult with mismatch repair-deficient cancer. The sequenced DNA: TGTGCCAGTAGTCCCGACAGGGGATATGGCTACACCTTC. Translated, it gives CASSPDRGYGYTF.